The clone carrying this T cell receptor (beta chain) was detected many times. These data originate in a study of blood T cells in healthy people across ages. Germline trimming cut 6 bases from V and 5 bases from J; bases unmatched to any gene: 4. Germline V gives CDR1 MNHEY, CDR2 SMNVEV (reference sequence). This CDR3 region has 14 residues. It was with a sample-barcoded 5' primer and a J-beta primer mix that a second PCR of about 7 to 12 cycles was run. Each cDNA molecule, via a template-switch adaptor with 12 random nucleotides, was tagged. TCRdb called the 5' RACE reads again in MiXCR, with one record for every CDR3 protein. The sample shows 550,000 to 800,000 distinct CDR3 sequences, approximately 21% of them seen only once.

The V and J genes are TRBV27 and TRBJ2-1, with TRBD2 matching over 10 bases. This sequence was found in a man between 65 and 79 years old in good health. What was sequenced was blood. The CDR3 here is CASSLTSGNNEQFF. The CDR3 DNA is TGTGCCAGCAGCTTAACTAGCGGGAACAATGAGCAGTTCTTC.